This is a list of T cell receptor beta chains from one sample in a study of T-cell reconstitution after alpha-beta-depleted transplantation in children. TCRdb re-called the PCR reads with MiXCR, one entry per CDR3 protein. Here the sample spans roughly 420,000 distinct CDR3 sequences, around 15% being singletons. Here the sequenced sample was PBMCs, mostly from graft donor cells, taken 360 days after TCRalphabeta/CD19-depleted stem cell transplant. The source is a boy under two years old who had a stem cell transplant for Wiskott-Aldrich syndrome, so the T cells may come from the graft donor. Each CDR3 is given with its conserved first and last residue. Fields, in order: V gene, clone size, D gene, J gene, CDR3 DNA, CDR3 protein. The D gene is left open where the match is weak. Rows may omit the clone size; those that give it use once, few, many or a size class.

v_gene: TRBV15
abundance: few
d_gene: -
j_gene: TRBJ2-5
CDR3nt: TGTGCCACCAGCAGAGAGCCGGACCGTCAAGAGACCCAGTACTTC
CDR3aa: CATSREPDRQETQYF

v_gene: TRBV28
abundance: -
d_gene: -
j_gene: TRBJ1-1
CDR3nt: TGTGCCAGCAGTTTCTGGCAGAACACTGAAGCTTTCTTT
CDR3aa: CASSFWQNTEAFF

v_gene: TRBV28
abundance: few
d_gene: -
j_gene: TRBJ1-4
CDR3nt: TGTGCCAGCAGTACCCTGAACGAAAAACTGTTTTTT
CDR3aa: CASSTLNEKLFF

v_gene: TRBV5-6
abundance: -
d_gene: -
j_gene: TRBJ2-5
CDR3nt: TGTGCCAGCAGCTTCGTCGATCAAGAGACCCAGTACTTC
CDR3aa: CASSFVDQETQYF

v_gene: TRBV12-3/TRBV12-4
abundance: many
d_gene: -
j_gene: TRBJ2-5
CDR3nt: TGTGCCAGCACCCTTACGGGCTCCAGAGAGACCCAGTACTTC
CDR3aa: CASTLTGSRETQYF

v_gene: TRBV19
abundance: -
d_gene: -
j_gene: TRBJ2-1
CDR3nt: TGTGCCAGTAGCGACGGGAGAGGGAATGAGCAGTTCTTC
CDR3aa: CASSDGRGNEQFF

v_gene: TRBV12-3/TRBV12-4
abundance: few
d_gene: TRBD2
j_gene: TRBJ2-1
CDR3nt: TGTGCCAGCAGTTTGTCAGCGGGGGGGCCCAGTGAGCAGTTCTTC
CDR3aa: CASSLSAGGPSEQFF

v_gene: TRBV12-3/TRBV12-4
abundance: -
d_gene: TRBD1
j_gene: TRBJ2-7
CDR3nt: TGTGCCAGCAGTTTATACAGGGGGCAGTACGAGCAGTACTTC
CDR3aa: CASSLYRGQYEQYF

v_gene: TRBV12-3/TRBV12-4
abundance: many
d_gene: -
j_gene: TRBJ2-5
CDR3nt: TGTGCCAGCAGCCGGATACGGGAGACCCAGTACTTC
CDR3aa: CASSRIRETQYF

v_gene: TRBV6-5
abundance: few
d_gene: -
j_gene: TRBJ2-7
CDR3nt: TGTGCCAGCAGTTACTCGACCGTAACCTACGAGCAGTACTTC
CDR3aa: CASSYSTVTYEQYF

v_gene: TRBV7-2
abundance: -
d_gene: -
j_gene: TRBJ2-2
CDR3nt: TGTGCCAGCAGCTTACCCGGGGCCTTAGGGGGGGAGCTGTTTTTT
CDR3aa: CASSLPGALGGELFF

v_gene: TRBV10-3
abundance: -
d_gene: TRBD2
j_gene: TRBJ2-1
CDR3nt: TGTGCCATCAGTGACCTAGCGGGCTACTACAATGAGCAGTTCTTC
CDR3aa: CAISDLAGYYNEQFF

v_gene: TRBV5-1
abundance: many
d_gene: -
j_gene: TRBJ2-1
CDR3nt: TGCGCCAGCAGCTTGGGTGGGCACAATGAGCAGTTCTTC
CDR3aa: CASSLGGHNEQFF

v_gene: TRBV9
abundance: -
d_gene: TRBD2
j_gene: TRBJ2-1
CDR3nt: TGTGCCAGCAGCGTACCCTCAGCGGGAGCGAGGGACGATGAGCAGTTCTTC
CDR3aa: CASSVPSAGARDDEQFF

v_gene: TRBV5-1
abundance: -
d_gene: -
j_gene: TRBJ2-2
CDR3nt: TGCGCCAGCAGCTTGAGCCTAAATTTAAACACCGGGGAGCTGTTTTTT
CDR3aa: CASSLSLNLNTGELFF

v_gene: TRBV12-3/TRBV12-4
abundance: few
d_gene: -
j_gene: TRBJ1-6
CDR3nt: TGTGCCAGCAGTTTAGCCGGGGCCAATTCACCCCTCCACTTT
CDR3aa: CASSLAGANSPLHF

v_gene: TRBV4-3
abundance: -
d_gene: TRBD2
j_gene: TRBJ2-1
CDR3nt: TGCGCCAGCAGCCAAGATCCACCCAGCGGGACTGAGCAGTTCTTC
CDR3aa: CASSQDPPSGTEQFF

v_gene: TRBV28
abundance: -
d_gene: TRBD1
j_gene: TRBJ2-7
CDR3nt: TGTGCCAGCAGTTTTCCCCTATCGACTACACAGGGGGCCCTTGACGAGCAGTACTTC
CDR3aa: CASSFPLSTTQGALDEQYF

v_gene: TRBV19
abundance: -
d_gene: -
j_gene: TRBJ2-1
CDR3nt: TGTGCCAGTAGTATAGGTCAGTCAGGGTCGGACAATGAGCAGTTCTTC
CDR3aa: CASSIGQSGSDNEQFF

v_gene: TRBV25-1
abundance: -
d_gene: -
j_gene: TRBJ2-7
CDR3nt: TGTGCCAGCAGTATCCAGGGCAAGCAGTACTTC
CDR3aa: CASSIQGKQYF